This TCR beta chain was identified during a study of cytomegalovirus exposure and HLA in healthy donors. Study background: HLA-typed donors were the source of approximately 86 million unique TCRs held in an early data release. Findings and caveats of the study: Indistinguishable V segments, including TRBV6-2 and TRBV6-3, were excluded.

This CDR3 region has 14 residues. Germline V lookup: CDR1 SGHVS, CDR2 FQNEAQ. V lost 0 bases, J lost 2 bases, and 7 bases lay in between. This PCR relied on a set of 60 Vbeta primers and 13 Jbeta primers. Measured with immunoSEQ multiplex PCR; TCRdb has only the in-frame clones, and not every one. The table shows over 150,000 clones, with 70% to 80% occurring only once. A remark on this clone: What it binds is not known.

This TCR was sampled from a man aged 18 to 30 in good health and CMV-seropositive. The sequenced sample was PBMCs. V usage is TRBV7-8 and J usage is TRBJ1-1, with D uncertain. CDR3 DNA: TGTGCCAGCAGCTTAGCCGGGATTAACACTGAAGCTTTCTTT. Translation gives CASSLAGINTEAFF.